These 26 T cell receptor beta chains originate from one sample sequenced in a study of blood T cell repertoires in COVID-19. Profiled with immunoSEQ multiplex PCR; TCRdb holds only in-frame clones, not every one. The sample carries fewer than 350,000 clones, around 87% recorded once. The sample consisted of PBMCs or T cells enriched from blood (not recorded which). The source is a young woman with acute COVID-19.

The chain is built from TRBV28 and TRBJ1-3; the match to TRBD1 covers 8 bases. V shed 4 bases and J 5 bases; nucleotides not matched to a gene: 7. Germline values: CDR1 MDHEN, CDR2 SYDVKM. The CDR3 runs to 15 residues. CDR3 sequence: CASSSRDRLRNTIYF. The CDR3 DNA reads TGTGCCAGCAGTTCCCGGGACAGGCTAAGAAACACCATATATTTT. The full variable domain, rest sourced from reference TRBV28 and TRBJ1-3, is DVKVTQSSRYLVKRTGEKVFLECVQDMDHENMFWYRQDPGLGLRLIYFSYDVKMKEKGDIPEGYSVSREKKERFSLILESASTNQTSMYLCASSSRDRLRNTIYFGEGSWLTVV.

The chain has TRBV28 and TRBJ1-2, with D perhaps TRBD1 (5 bases). V was cut by 1 base and J by 8 bases, with 14 bases left in between. This CDR3 has 14 residues. The germline V gene encodes CDR1 MDHEN and CDR2 SYDVKM. The DNA of the CDR3 is TGTGCCAGCAGTTTATTGCCCAGGGAGGTCGGCTACACCTTC. Translated: CASSLLPREVGYTF.

The chain is built from TRBV19 and TRBJ2-7; 14 bases are shared with TRBD2. With 4 bases clipped from V and 4 bases from J, the junction kept 12 bases outside the gene matches. Germline CDR1 is LNHDA and CDR2 is SQIVND (reference sequence). This CDR3 contains 18 residues. The CDR3 sequence is CASSKTGLAGVEVYEQYF. In DNA, the CDR3 is TGTGCCAGTAGTAAGACGGGACTAGCGGGAGTAGAGGTTTACGAGCAGTACTTC.

This clone has only one observation. The J gene is TRBJ2-5, the V gene TRBV30; TRBD2 matches 7 bases. With V trimmed by 0 bases and J by 5 bases, 12 bases remained unmatched. The CDR3 is made up of 16 amino acids. Per germline, CDR1 GTSNPN and CDR2 SVGIG (reference sequence). In DNA, the CDR3 is TGTGCCTGGAGTGTTGGTCTTTTCGGCGGGAGCGAGACCCAGTACTTC. It translates to CAWSVGLFGGSETQYF.

The V gene is TRBV27, the J gene TRBJ1-1; D is possibly TRBD1 (6 bases). This CDR3 has 14 amino acids. Per germline, CDR1 MNHEY and CDR2 SMNVEV (reference sequence). V was cut by 2 bases and J by 5 bases, with 12 bases left in between. The CDR3 sequence is CASSLMGAYTEAFF. CDR3 sequence (DNA): TGTGCCAGCAGTTTAATGGGGGCGTATACTGAAGCTTTCTTT.

This clone was recorded only once. This chain uses TRBV24-1 with TRBJ1-5; D is uncertain. The CDR3 sequence is 13 residues long. Germline loops: CDR1 KGHDR, CDR2 SFDVKD. The V end was cut by 1 base, the J end by 3 bases, with 3 bases between. This CDR3 reads CATSDFHNQPQHF. The CDR3 coding sequence is TGTGCCACCAGTGATTTCCACAATCAGCCCCAGCATTTT.

This chain joins TRBV29-1 and TRBJ2-1; tentative D call: TRBD2 (5 bases). CDR3 length: 16 residues. Germline lookup yields CDR1 SQVTM and CDR2 ANQGSEA. V was pared by 7 bases and J by 1 base, with 20 bases between. This CDR3 is CSAPSPVGESYNEQFF. The DNA of the CDR3 is TGCAGCGCACCTTCCCCGGTCGGGGAGTCCTACAATGAGCAGTTCTTC.

The gene calls are TRBV10-1 and TRBJ1-1; 7 nucleotides line up with TRBD1. Trimming at V came to 4 bases and at J to 7 bases, leaving 9 bases not matched to a gene. The CDR3 totals 14 residues. In germline, CDR1 is WNHNN, CDR2 SYGVQD (reference sequence). This CDR3 is CASSVDRDLDEAFF. CDR3 DNA sequence: TGCGCCAGCAGTGTCGACAGGGATTTGGATGAAGCTTTCTTT.

V gene TRBV21-1 combines with J gene TRBJ2-1; the table calls TRBD2, which could not be checked here. TRBV21-1 is classified as a pseudogene. This CDR3 is 12 amino acids long. The CDR3 loop is CASSNSYNEQFF. CDR3 coding DNA: TGTGCCAGCAGCAACTCGTATAATGAGCAGTTCTTC.

CDR3 coding DNA: TGCAGCGTTGAAGAAGTCACAATTAACTATGGCTACACCTTC. Amino acids: CSVEEVTINYGYTF. The chain is built from TRBV29-1 and TRBJ1-2; D is uncertain. Per the germline V gene, CDR1 is SQVTM and CDR2 is ANQGSEA. CDR3 length: 14 amino acids. Between the trimmed V and J ends, which lost 0 bases and 1 base, there was a span of 9 bases.

The chain combines TRBV6-2 or TRBV6-3 with TRBJ2-7, with 8 bases matching TRBD1. The CDR3 is 18 residues long. The germline V gene encodes CDR1 MNHEY and CDR2 SVGEGT. J was trimmed by 5 bases and V by 5 bases; bases with no gene match: 20. For the CDR3, the DNA is TGTGCCAGCAGTCGCCTCCTCAAGGACAGGGAGGTCTACCACGAGCAGTACTTC. It translates to CASSRLLKDREVYHEQYF.

The V and J genes are TRBV12-5 and TRBJ2-1, with a tentative D call TRBD1 (5 bases). V dropped 1 base and J dropped 0 bases, with 10 bases sitting between them. The CDR3 has 16 amino acids. Per the germline V gene, CDR1 is LGHNT and CDR2 is FRNRAP. Here the CDR3 reads CASGLETGVSYNEQFF. The CDR3 DNA is TGTGCTAGTGGTTTGGAAACAGGAGTCTCCTACAATGAGCAGTTCTTC.

Concerning this clone itself: This may arise from a read error, as a much more abundant clone is one base away. This chain connects TRBV10-2 to TRBJ2-2; 7 nucleotides align to TRBD2. Germline lookup yields CDR1 WSHSY and CDR2 SAAADI. This CDR3 comprises 14 residues. V lost 7 bases to trimming and J lost 0 bases; unmatched junction nucleotides: 2. In DNA, the CDR3 is TGCGCCAGCAAGGCGGGGGCGAACACCGGGGAGCTGTTTTTT. Its translation is CASKAGANTGELFF.

V usage is TRBV9 and J usage is TRBJ1-2; D is perhaps TRBD1 (5 bases). Per the germline V gene, CDR1 is SGDLS and CDR2 is YYNGEE. Deletions cut 3 bases from V and 0 bases from J, with 15 bases between. This CDR3 is built from 16 residues. The CDR3 sequence is CASSAGGVPSNYGYTF. CDR3 nucleotides: TGTGCCAGCAGCGCTGGGGGGGTTCCTTCTAACTATGGCTACACCTTC.

This chain connects TRBV10-3 to TRBJ2-7, with 10 bases lining up with TRBD2. Trimming took 2 bases from V and 4 from J; bases not matched to a gene: 8. Germline CDR1 is ENHRY and CDR2 is SYGVKD. This CDR3 contains 16 residues. In nucleotides, the CDR3 is TGTGCCATCAGTGAGGGTAGCGGGAGGCATATGTACGAGCAGTACTTC. Protein: CAISEGSGRHMYEQYF.

The CDR3 reads CASSSGRRQGAYEQYF. CDR3 DNA sequence: TGCGCCAGCAGCTCGGGCAGGCGGCAGGGGGCCTACGAGCAGTACTTC. The chain employs TRBV5-1 and TRBJ2-7; 7 bases line up with TRBD1. V dropped 3 bases and J dropped 2; count of bases not matched to a gene: 11. This CDR3 region has 16 residues. Germline V gives CDR1 SGHRS, CDR2 YFSETQ.

The rearrangement links TRBV3-1 (or the pseudogene TRBV3-2) to TRBJ2-1, with 9 bases lining up with TRBD1. Germline trimming cut 1 base from V and 6 bases from J; bases unmatched to any gene: 7. CDR1 is LGHDT, CDR2 YNNKEL, per germline (reference sequence). This CDR3 comprises 16 residues. The CDR3 DNA is TGTGCCAGCAGCCAAGCGATCCAGACAGGGGGCAATGAGCAGTTCTTC. As protein: CASSQAIQTGGNEQFF.

The chain recombines TRBV5-1 with TRBJ2-5; TRBD2 matches 8 bases. V lost 4 bases and J lost 4; bases outside the gene matches: 9. Germline loops: CDR1 SGHRS, CDR2 YFSETQ. The CDR3 is 15 residues long. The DNA for the CDR3 is TGCGCCAGCAGCCCGGGAGGGCCCTCGGGAGAGACCCAGTACTTC. The encoded protein is CASSPGGPSGETQYF.

This chain links TRBV18 with TRBJ2-7; a possible D gene is TRBD2 (5 bases). The V gene lost 6 bases and the J gene lost 3 bases, with 9 bases spanning the gap. This CDR3 spans 12 amino acids. Germline values: CDR1 KGHSH, CDR2 LQKENI. The CDR3 DNA follows: TGTGCCAGCTCCCCGGGAATCTACGAGCAGTACTTC. Translated, it gives CASSPGIYEQYF.

This chain connects TRBV7-2 to TRBJ1-3; TRBD1 agrees at 7 bases. J was trimmed by 3 bases and V by 7 bases; bases with no gene match: 6. This CDR3 has 14 amino acids. Germline V gives CDR1 SGHTA, CDR2 FQGNSA. In nucleotides, the CDR3 is TGTGCCAGCACCCCCGACAGGGTTGGAAACACCATATATTTT. It translates to CASTPDRVGNTIYF.

The rearrangement links TRBV2 to TRBJ2-3, with D possibly matching TRBD1 (5 bases). V was cut by 6 bases and J by 2 bases, with 18 bases left in between. CDR3 length: 16 amino acids. Germline-derived CDR1 and CDR2 are SNHLY and FYNNEI. The CDR3 nucleotides are TGTGCCAGCAGGGGCCCCTTCGACAGATCCACAGATACGCAGTATTTT. Protein sequence: CASRGPFDRSTDTQYF.

This chain links TRBV19 with TRBJ1-1, with a tentative D call TRBD1 (5 bases). The CDR3 is 14 residues long. The V gene's germline CDR1 is LNHDA and CDR2 SQIVND (reference sequence). Trimming left V 6 bases short and J 3 bases short, with 14 bases between. Here the CDR3 reads CASRMGLMDTEAFF. The CDR3 region has the DNA TGTGCCAGTAGGATGGGACTTATGGACACTGAAGCTTTCTTT.

The chain combines TRBV4-1 with TRBJ2-7; 15 bases align to TRBD2. The germline V gene has CDR1 MGHRA and CDR2 YSYEKL. The J segment lost 4 bases and the V segment lost 1 base, leaving 2 bases of the junction unmatched. The CDR3 extends over 16 amino acids. Written as DNA, the CDR3 is TGCGCCAGCAGCCAAGGGACTAGCGGGAGGGGGTACGAGCAGTACTTC. Protein: CASSQGTSGRGYEQYF.

V usage is TRBV7-9 and J usage is TRBJ2-1; TRBD1 aligns across 10 bases. The CDR3 contains 15 residues. Germline values: CDR1 SEHNR, CDR2 FQNEAQ (reference sequence). Losses at the gene ends were 4 bases for V and 9 bases for J; bases not matched to a gene: 9. The CDR3: CASSSSLGQGPEQFF. In DNA, the CDR3 is TGTGCCAGCAGCTCCTCTTTGGGACAGGGGCCTGAGCAGTTCTTC.

Concerning this clone itself: This sample includes further DNA sequences coding for the same CDR3. The V gene is TRBV28, the J gene TRBJ2-1; no reliable D call. The V and J ends lost 2 bases and 5 bases respectively, with 10 bases between them. The germline V gene has CDR1 MDHEN and CDR2 SYDVKM. This CDR3 contains 14 residues. The CDR3 loop reads CASSLVGGDNEQFF. CDR3 in DNA: TGTGCCAGCAGTTTAGTCGGTGGTGACAATGAGCAGTTCTTC. Full variable domain (missing parts from reference TRBV28 and TRBJ2-1): DVKVTQSSRYLVKRTGEKVFLECVQDMDHENMFWYRQDPGLGLRLIYFSYDVKMKEKGDIPEGYSVSREKKERFSLILESASTNQTSMYLCASSLVGGDNEQFFGPGTRLTVL.

The CDR3 coding sequence is TGTGCCAGCAGCTCATCTGGACAGGGGGGCTACGAGCAGTACTTC. It encodes CASSSSGQGGYEQYF. The chain uses TRBV7-2 and TRBJ2-7; 10 bases match TRBD1. The germline V gene has CDR1 SGHTA and CDR2 FQGNSA. V lost 4 bases to trimming and J lost 3 bases; unmatched junction nucleotides: 6. The CDR3 totals 15 residues. Combining the CDR3 with reference TRBV7-2 and TRBJ2-7 gives the whole variable domain GAGVSQSPSNKVTEKGKDVELRCDPISGHTALYWYRQSLGQGLEFLIYFQGNSAPDKSGLPSDRFSAERTGGSVSTLTIQRTQQEDSAVYLCASSSSGQGGYEQYFGPGTRLTVT.